Shown below are 27 T cell receptor beta chains from a single sample sequenced in a study of cytomegalovirus exposure and HLA in healthy donors. 60 Vbeta and 13 Jbeta primers were used in PCR. Sequencing used immunoSEQ multiplex PCR; TCRdb keeps in-frame clones, though not all of them. The data show about 170,000 clones, about 85% seen once. The specimen sequenced was PBMCs. The receptors shown here come from a man aged 30-40 years in good health and CMV-seropositive.

V usage is TRBV19 and J usage is TRBJ2-7, with D maybe TRBD2 (6 bases). V lost 2 bases, J lost 2 bases, and 16 bases lay in between. Germline V gene data show CDR1 as LNHDA and CDR2 as SQIVND (reference sequence). The length of the CDR3 is 16 residues. The CDR3, as DNA: TGTGCCAGTAGTATATCGCGGGAACCAGGAGCCTACGAGCAGTACTTC. Translation: CASSISREPGAYEQYF.

V and J are TRBV7-2 and TRBJ2-1; D not certain. Germline V gene data show CDR1 as SGHTA and CDR2 as FQGNSA. The CDR3 is made up of 12 amino acids. V lost 4 bases, J lost 7 bases, and 8 bases lay in between. This CDR3 reads CASSWATNEQFF. CDR3 nucleotide sequence: TGTGCCAGCAGCTGGGCCACAAATGAGCAGTTCTTC.

V is TRBV29-1 and J is TRBJ2-7, with TRBD2 identical over 10 bases. V was clipped by 4 bases and J by 4 bases; unmatched bases: 10. The CDR3 extends over 15 amino acids. Per germline, CDR1 SQVTM and CDR2 ANQGSEA. The CDR3 is CSVVYQREGRYEQYF. The CDR3 coding sequence is TGCAGCGTTGTATACCAGCGGGAGGGCCGGTACGAGCAGTACTTC.

The chain combines TRBV19 with TRBJ1-2, with D unresolved. Germline CDR1 reads LNHDA; CDR2 reads SQIVND (reference sequence). With 3 bases removed from V and 8 bases from J, the gap between germline ends came to 7 bases. This CDR3 is built from 11 residues. DNA for the CDR3: TGTGCCAGTAGTATCGGGGTGGGCTACACCTTC. This gives the protein CASSIGVGYTF.

V gene TRBV18 combines with J gene TRBJ1-6; D gene unclear. V shed 6 bases and J shed 5 bases, with 14 bases lying between them. Germline lookup yields CDR1 KGHSH and CDR2 LQKENI. This CDR3 is built from 15 residues. Written as DNA, the CDR3 is TGTGCCAGCTCTCAGATGACGGAGGATAATTCACCCCTCCACTTT. This encodes CASSQMTEDNSPLHF.

The rearrangement uses TRBV7-2 and TRBJ1-2, with D perhaps TRBD1 (6 bases). V was cut by 5 bases and J by 0 bases, with 10 bases left in between. There are 14 residues in the CDR3. Germline CDR1 SGHTA, CDR2 FQGNSA. As DNA, the CDR3 is TGTGCCAGCAGCCAAGGACAGACTAACTATGGCTACACCTTC. Translated: CASSQGQTNYGYTF.

The gene calls are TRBV21-1 and TRBJ1-5; the table's D gene call, TRBD1, was not cross checked with the DNA. TRBV21-1 is a pseudogene. The CDR3 contains 17 residues. The chain's CDR3 is CASSKARDRGRNQPQHF. Here the CDR3 DNA reads TGTGCCAGCAGCAAAGCACGAGACAGGGGTCGGAATCAGCCCCAGCATTTT.

This sequence joins TRBV5-1 and TRBJ2-1, with 7 bases fitting TRBD2. The CDR3 sequence is 16 residues long. The J segment lost 7 bases and the V segment lost 0 bases, leaving 10 bases of the junction unmatched. Per the germline V gene, CDR1 is SGHRS and CDR2 is YFSETQ. This chain's CDR3 is CASSLGIGGGKNEQFF. The CDR3 bases are TGCGCCAGCAGCTTGGGGATTGGGGGGGGAAAGAATGAGCAGTTCTTC.

The V call is TRBV7-2, the J call TRBJ2-5, with TRBD1 identical over 10 bases. Per germline, CDR1 SGHTA and CDR2 FQGNSA. V was clipped by 3 bases and J by 2 bases; unmatched bases: 6. The CDR3 has 16 residues. The CDR3 loop is CASSFGQGGRQETQYF. In nucleotides, the CDR3 is TGTGCCAGCAGCTTCGGACAGGGGGGGAGGCAAGAGACCCAGTACTTC.

The chain couples TRBV7-2 to TRBJ2-1; 9 bases are shared with TRBD2. The CDR3 is made up of 12 amino acids. The ends lost 3 bases at V and 15 bases at J; junction bases unmatched: 6. Germline lookup yields CDR1 SGHTA and CDR2 FQGNSA. The CDR3 spells CASSFLGLALFF. CDR3 in DNA: TGTGCCAGCAGCTTTTTGGGACTAGCCCTGTTCTTC.

V is TRBV19 and J is TRBJ2-5, with 9 bases fitting TRBD2. This CDR3 is 18 amino acids long. Trimming at V came to 3 bases and at J to 5 bases, leaving 16 bases not matched to a gene. Germline CDR1 is LNHDA and CDR2 is SQIVND (reference sequence). The CDR3 nucleotides are TGTGCCAGTAGTATGTGGCCCCTAGTAGCGGGAGTGGAGGAGACCCAGTACTTC. This translates into CASSMWPLVAGVEETQYF. The full variable domain, its missing parts supplied by reference TRBV19 and TRBJ2-5, is DGGITQSPKYLFRKEGQNVTLSCEQNLNHDAMYWYRQDPGQGLRLIYYSQIVNDFQKGDIAEGYSVSREKKESFPLTVTSAQKNPTAFYLCASSMWPLVAGVEETQYFGPGTRLLVL.

The sample holds a few counts of this clone. This CDR3 is CASSLGQRLSYEQYV. CDR3 sequence (DNA): TGTGCCAGCAGCTTGGGCCAGCGACTTTCCTACGAGCAGTACGTC. The chain couples TRBV5-6 to TRBJ2-7; D unresolved. Germline CDR1 is SGHDT and CDR2 is YYEEEE. The V gene lost 0 bases and the J gene lost 1 base, with 11 bases spanning the gap. The CDR3 runs to 15 residues.

This clone was found once. V usage is TRBV19 and J usage is TRBJ2-6; D unresolved. Per germline, CDR1 LNHDA and CDR2 SQIVND (reference sequence). This CDR3 is 15 amino acids long. The V and J ends lost 4 bases and 2 bases respectively, with 9 bases between them. The CDR3 region has the DNA TGTGCCAGTAGTACCTCAGGCGCTGGGGCCAACGTCCTGACTTTC. Translation gives CASSTSGAGANVLTF.

In regard to this clone: At one boundary the junction diverges from the germline segment, which might be a read error. The chain uses TRBV7-9 and TRBJ2-5; D tentatively reads TRBD1 or TRBD2 (6 bases each). CDR1 and CDR2 from the germline V gene are SEHNR and FQNEAQ (reference sequence). This CDR3 region has 13 residues. The CDR3 region is CSSRQEGPETQYF. CDR3 bases: TGTTCCAGCAGACAGGAGGGTCCAGAGACCCAGTACTTC.

The chain has TRBV29-1 and TRBJ1-1; D is unclear. The V gene lost 8 bases and the J gene lost 0 bases, with 7 bases spanning the gap. Germline-derived CDR1 and CDR2 are SQVTM and ANQGSEA. The CDR3 has 11 amino acids. The CDR3 DNA follows: TGCAGCAGCAGGTTGAACACTGAAGCTTTCTTT. It translates to CSSRLNTEAFF.

The chain has TRBV27 and TRBJ1-2; 8 bases match TRBD1. The V and J ends lost 5 bases and 8 bases, in that order; junction bases with no gene match: 13. Germline lookup yields CDR1 MNHEY and CDR2 SMNVEV (reference sequence). The CDR3 has 15 amino acids. The CDR3 bases are TGTGCCAGCAGTCCCGGACAGGGTTTGATTTGGGGCTACACCTTC. Translated: CASSPGQGLIWGYTF.

This clone turned up a few times. V usage is TRBV7-8 and J usage is TRBJ2-1; 12 nucleotides agree with TRBD1. V lost 8 bases to trimming and J lost 7 bases; unmatched junction nucleotides: 9. Germline values: CDR1 SGHVS, CDR2 FQNEAQ. CDR3 length equals 15 residues. CDR3 residues: CASRDRGLSGNEQFF. Here the CDR3 DNA reads TGTGCCAGCCGGGACAGGGGGCTTTCGGGTAATGAGCAGTTCTTC.

The gene calls are TRBV4-3 and TRBJ2-2; 9 bases match TRBD2. The germline gives CDR1 LGHNA, CDR2 YSLEER. CDR3 length: 17 amino acids. V gave up 5 bases and J gave up 4 bases; unmatched junction bases: 11. The CDR3 loop is CASSGRVLAGPTGELFF. Written as DNA, the CDR3 is TGCGCCAGCAGCGGGAGGGTTCTAGCGGGACCCACCGGGGAGCTGTTTTTT.

The J gene is TRBJ1-2, the V gene TRBV5-1, with D possibly being TRBD1 (6 bases). The ends were cut back, 4 bases at V and 7 bases at J, with 20 bases in the middle. The V gene's germline CDR1 is SGHRS and CDR2 YFSETQ. The CDR3 has 15 residues. CDR3 sequence (DNA): TGCGCCAGCAGCGCCCAGACAGGATCGGCCGTTGGCTACACCTTC. Its translation: CASSAQTGSAVGYTF.

The rearrangement uses TRBV27 and TRBJ1-1; the D is unclear. The CDR3 covers 13 residues. From germline, CDR1 is MNHEY and CDR2 SMNVEV (reference sequence). The V and J ends lost 3 bases and 2 bases respectively, with 7 bases between them. Here the CDR3 DNA reads TGTGCCAGCAGTTTCAGTAGCAACACTGAAGCTTTCTTT. Its protein product is CASSFSSNTEAFF.

The chain uses TRBV30 and TRBJ2-7, with D maybe TRBD1 (5 bases). Trimming removed 2 bases from V and 0 bases from J, with 8 bases in between. This CDR3 region has 13 residues. Germline values: CDR1 GTSNPN, CDR2 SVGIG (reference sequence). CDR3 DNA sequence: TGTGCCTGGAGTCAGGGCTACTCCTACGAGCAGTACTTC. It specifies CAWSQGYSYEQYF. Full variable domain (rest looked up from reference TRBV30 and TRBJ2-7): SQTIHQWPATLVQPVGSPLSLECTVEGTSNPNLYWYRQAAGRGLQLLFYSVGIGQISSEVPQNLSASRPQDRQFILSSKKLLLSDSGFYLCAWSQGYSYEQYFGPGTRLTVT.

The J gene is TRBJ2-1, the V gene TRBV4-1; no firm D call. This CDR3 comprises 16 residues. V gave up 1 base and J gave up 4 bases, with 14 bases separating them. Germline lookup yields CDR1 MGHRA and CDR2 YSYEKL. The CDR3 sequence is CASSQGLRVEYNEQFF. The DNA of the CDR3 is TGCGCCAGCAGCCAAGGCCTTCGGGTGGAGTACAATGAGCAGTTCTTC.

The chain joins TRBV9 to TRBJ1-3; no definite D call. The CDR3 runs to 14 residues. Germline lookup yields CDR1 SGDLS and CDR2 YYNGEE. V lost 0 bases and J 1 base, leaving 5 bases between the germline ends. CDR3 bases: TGTGCCAGCAGCGTAGACATATCTGGAAACACCATATATTTT. It specifies CASSVDISGNTIYF.

The chain recombines TRBV29-1 with TRBJ1-2, with 7 bases aligning to TRBD1. V was clipped by 4 bases and J by 3 bases; unmatched bases: 8. This CDR3 contains 14 residues. In germline, CDR1 is SQVTM, CDR2 ANQGSEA. In DNA form, the CDR3 reads TGCAGCGTTGCACAAAGGGGGCTTGACTATGGCTACACCTTC. Translation gives CSVAQRGLDYGYTF.

The chain recombines TRBV10-2 with TRBJ2-7; the match to TRBD2 covers 9 bases. V gave up 2 bases and J gave up 2 bases; unmatched junction bases: 7. This CDR3 has 16 amino acids. Germline CDR1 is WSHSY and CDR2 is SAAADI. CDR3 sequence: CASSENPLAGPYEQYF. The CDR3 bases are TGCGCCAGCAGTGAGAACCCGCTAGCGGGACCCTACGAGCAGTACTTC.

V usage is TRBV5-1 and J usage is TRBJ2-1; TRBD2 aligns across 7 bases. V gave up 2 bases and J gave up 3 bases; unmatched junction bases: 2. Germline CDR1 is SGHRS and CDR2 is YFSETQ. This CDR3 contains 14 residues. DNA of the CDR3: TGCGCCAGCAGCTTAAGCGGGAACTACAATGAGCAGTTCTTC. Amino acids: CASSLSGNYNEQFF.

This chain links TRBV12-5 with TRBJ2-3; no clear D gene. This CDR3 has 17 amino acids. The germline V gene encodes CDR1 LGHNT and CDR2 FRNRAP. The germline V and J ends were trimmed by 0 bases and 2 bases, with 15 bases remaining between them. Here the CDR3 reads CASGLVPPDSPTDTQYF. The CDR3 DNA reads TGTGCTAGTGGTTTGGTACCCCCCGATAGTCCCACAGATACGCAGTATTTT. The full variable domain, completed using reference TRBV12-5 and TRBJ2-3, is DARVTQTPRHKVTEMGQEVTMRCQPILGHNTVFWYRQTMMQGLELLAYFRNRAPLDDSGMPKDRFSAEMPDATLATLKIQPSEPRDSAVYFCASGLVPPDSPTDTQYFGPGTRLTVL.